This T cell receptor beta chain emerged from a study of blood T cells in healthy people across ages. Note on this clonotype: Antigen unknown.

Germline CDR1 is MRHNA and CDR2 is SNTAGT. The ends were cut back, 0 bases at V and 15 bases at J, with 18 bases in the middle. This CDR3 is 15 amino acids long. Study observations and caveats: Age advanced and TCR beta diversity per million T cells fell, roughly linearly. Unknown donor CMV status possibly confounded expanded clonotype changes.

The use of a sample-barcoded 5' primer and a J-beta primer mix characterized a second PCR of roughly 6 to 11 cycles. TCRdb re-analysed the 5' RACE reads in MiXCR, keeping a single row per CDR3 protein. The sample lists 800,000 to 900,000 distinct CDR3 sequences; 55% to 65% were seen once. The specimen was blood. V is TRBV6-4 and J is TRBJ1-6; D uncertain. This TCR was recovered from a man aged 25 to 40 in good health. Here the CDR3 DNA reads TGTGCCAGCAGTGACTCGAAGTGCCTCGAATTAGGCCTCCACTTT. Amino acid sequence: CASSDSKCLELGLHF.